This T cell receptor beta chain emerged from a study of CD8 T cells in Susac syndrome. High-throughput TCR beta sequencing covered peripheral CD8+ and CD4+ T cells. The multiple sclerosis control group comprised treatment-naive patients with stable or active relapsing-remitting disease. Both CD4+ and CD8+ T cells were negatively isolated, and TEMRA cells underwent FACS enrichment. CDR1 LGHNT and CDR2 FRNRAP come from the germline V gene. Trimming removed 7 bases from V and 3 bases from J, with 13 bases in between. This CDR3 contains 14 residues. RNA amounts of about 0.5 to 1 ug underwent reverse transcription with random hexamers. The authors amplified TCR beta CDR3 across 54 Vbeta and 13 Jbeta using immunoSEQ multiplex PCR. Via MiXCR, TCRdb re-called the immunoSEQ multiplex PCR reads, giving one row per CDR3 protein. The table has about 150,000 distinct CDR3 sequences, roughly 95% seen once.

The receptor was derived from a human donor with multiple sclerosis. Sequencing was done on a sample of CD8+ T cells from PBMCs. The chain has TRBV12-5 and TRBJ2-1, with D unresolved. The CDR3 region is CASAPSRHYNEQFF. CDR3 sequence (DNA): TGTGCTAGTGCCCCCAGCCGTCACTACAATGAGCAGTTCTTC.